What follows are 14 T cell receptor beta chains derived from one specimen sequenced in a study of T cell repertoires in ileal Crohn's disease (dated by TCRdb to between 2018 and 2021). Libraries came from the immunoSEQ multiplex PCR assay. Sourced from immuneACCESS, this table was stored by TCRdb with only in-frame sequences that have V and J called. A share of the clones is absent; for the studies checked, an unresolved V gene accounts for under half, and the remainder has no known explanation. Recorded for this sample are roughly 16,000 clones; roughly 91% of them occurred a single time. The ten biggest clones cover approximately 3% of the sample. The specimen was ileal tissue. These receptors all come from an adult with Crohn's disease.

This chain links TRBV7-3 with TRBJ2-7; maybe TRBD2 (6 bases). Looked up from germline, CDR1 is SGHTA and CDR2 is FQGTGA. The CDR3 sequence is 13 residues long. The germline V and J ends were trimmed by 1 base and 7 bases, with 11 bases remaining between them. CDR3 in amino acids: CASSLMGLGEQYF. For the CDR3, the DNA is TGTGCCAGCAGCTTAATGGGACTGGGGGAGCAGTACTTC.

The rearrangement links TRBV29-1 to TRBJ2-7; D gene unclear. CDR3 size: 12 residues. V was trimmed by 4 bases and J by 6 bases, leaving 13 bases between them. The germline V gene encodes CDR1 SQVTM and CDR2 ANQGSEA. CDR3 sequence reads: CSVAPSASEQYF. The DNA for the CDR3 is TGCAGCGTTGCCCCCAGCGCCTCCGAGCAGTACTTC.

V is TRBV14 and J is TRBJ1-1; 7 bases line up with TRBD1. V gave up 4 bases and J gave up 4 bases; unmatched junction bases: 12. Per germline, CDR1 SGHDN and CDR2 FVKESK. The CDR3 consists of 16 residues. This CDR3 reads CASSPQGRQRITEAFF. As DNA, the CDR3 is TGTGCCAGCAGCCCACAGGGGAGGCAGAGGATCACTGAAGCTTTCTTT. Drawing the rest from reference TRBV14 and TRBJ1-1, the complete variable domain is EAGVTQFPSHSVIEKGQTVTLRCDPISGHDNLYWYRRVMGKEIKFLLHFVKESKQDESGMPNNRFLAERTGGTYSTLKVQPAELEDSGVYFCASSPQGRQRITEAFFGQGTRLTVV.

The CDR3 loop is CASSLGSGGPYEQYF. The CDR3 nucleotides read TGTGCCAGCAGCTTAGGTAGCGGGGGGCCCTACGAGCAGTACTTC. The chain links TRBV7-6 to TRBJ2-7, with 10 bases matching TRBD2. This CDR3 contains 15 residues. The ends lost 1 base at V and 2 bases at J; junction bases unmatched: 2. Germline CDR1 SGHVS, CDR2 FNYEAQ.

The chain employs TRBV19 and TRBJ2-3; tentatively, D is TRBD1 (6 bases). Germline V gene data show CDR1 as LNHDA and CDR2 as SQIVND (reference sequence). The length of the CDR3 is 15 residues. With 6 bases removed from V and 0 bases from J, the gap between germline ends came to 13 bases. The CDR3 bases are TGTGCCAGTAGAAGACAGGCTTATAGCACAGATACGCAGTATTTT. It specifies CASRRQAYSTDTQYF. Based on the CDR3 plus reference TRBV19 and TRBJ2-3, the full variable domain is DGGITQSPKYLFRKEGQNVTLSCEQNLNHDAMYWYRQDPGQGLRLIYYSQIVNDFQKGDIAEGYSVSREKKESFPLTVTSAQKNPTAFYLCASRRQAYSTDTQYFGPGTRLTVL.

The CDR3: CASGLSVAGVGQTQYF. The CDR3 DNA reads as TGTGCTAGTGGTTTGTCAGTAGCGGGGGTGGGACAGACCCAGTACTTC. The gene calls are TRBV12-5 and TRBJ2-5; TRBD2 matches at 9 bases. V lost 2 bases, J lost 6 bases, and 10 bases stayed unmatched. The CDR3 has 16 residues. Germline CDR1 is LGHNT and CDR2 is FRNRAP.

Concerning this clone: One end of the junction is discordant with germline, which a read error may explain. CDR3 DNA: TGTGCTAGCAGCGTGGGAGCGGGGGGCACAGATACGCAGTATTTT. This gives the protein CASSVGAGGTDTQYF. The chain links TRBV7-7 to TRBJ2-3; 8 bases are shared with TRBD2. CDR1 and CDR2 (germline): SSHAT, FNYEAQ (reference sequence). The CDR3 is 15 amino acids. Using reference TRBV7-7 and TRBJ2-3 for the parts outside the CDR3, the full variable domain is GAGVSQSPRYKVTKRGQDVTLRCDPISSHATLYWYQQALGQGPEFLTYFNYEAQPDKSGLPSDRFSAERPEGSISTLTIQRTEQRDSAMYRCASSVGAGGTDTQYFGPGTRLTVL.

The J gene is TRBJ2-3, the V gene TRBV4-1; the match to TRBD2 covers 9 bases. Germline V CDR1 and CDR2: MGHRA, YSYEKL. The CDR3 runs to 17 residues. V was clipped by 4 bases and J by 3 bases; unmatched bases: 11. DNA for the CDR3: TGCGCCAGCAGCCCGAGAGACAGCGGGGGGCCGACAGATACGCAGTATTTT. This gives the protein CASSPRDSGGPTDTQYF.

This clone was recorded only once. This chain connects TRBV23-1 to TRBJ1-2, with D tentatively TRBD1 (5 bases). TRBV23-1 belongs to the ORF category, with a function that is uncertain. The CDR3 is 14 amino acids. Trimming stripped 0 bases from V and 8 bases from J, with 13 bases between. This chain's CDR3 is CASSQSAQATGYTF. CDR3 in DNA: TGCGCCAGCAGTCAATCGGCACAGGCAACGGGCTACACCTTC.

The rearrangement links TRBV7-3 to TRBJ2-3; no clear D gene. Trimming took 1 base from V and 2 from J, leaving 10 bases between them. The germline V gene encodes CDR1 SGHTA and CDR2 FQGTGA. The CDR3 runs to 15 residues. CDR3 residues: CASSLMGQATDTQYF. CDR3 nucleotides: TGTGCCAGCAGCTTAATGGGTCAGGCCACAGATACGCAGTATTTT. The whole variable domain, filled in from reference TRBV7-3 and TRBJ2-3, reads GAGVSQTPSNKVTEKGKYVELRCDPISGHTALYWYRQSLGQGPEFLIYFQGTGAADDSGLPNDRFFAVRPEGSVSTLKIQRTERGDSAVYLCASSLMGQATDTQYFGPGTRLTVL.

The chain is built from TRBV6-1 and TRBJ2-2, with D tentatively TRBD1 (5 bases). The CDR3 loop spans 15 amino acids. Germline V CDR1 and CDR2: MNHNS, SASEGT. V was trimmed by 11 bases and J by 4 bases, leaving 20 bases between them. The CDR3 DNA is TGTGCCGGCTCGAACAGGTTTACGACCACCGGGGAGCTGTTTTTT. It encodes CAGSNRFTTTGELFF.

CDR3 DNA: TGTGCCAGCAGCCCCGGCCGGGTACCATATGGCTACACCTTC. It yields the protein CASSPGRVPYGYTF. The V call is TRBV5-8, the J call TRBJ1-2; unclear D gene. This CDR3 contains 14 residues. Trimming shortened V by 4 bases and J by 5 bases, and 15 bases separated the two germline ends. Germline CDR1 and CDR2: SGHTS and YDEGEE. The whole variable domain, filled in from reference TRBV5-8 and TRBJ1-2, reads EAGVTQSPTHLIKTRGQQATLRCSPISGHTSVYWYQQALGLGLQFLLWYDEGEERNRGNFPPRFSGRQFPNYSSELNVNALELEDSALYLCASSPGRVPYGYTFGSGTRLTVV.

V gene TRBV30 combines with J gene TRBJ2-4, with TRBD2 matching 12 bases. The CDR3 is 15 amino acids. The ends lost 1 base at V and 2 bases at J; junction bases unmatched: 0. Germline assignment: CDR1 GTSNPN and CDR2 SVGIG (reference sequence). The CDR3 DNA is TGTGCCTGGAGTGGGACTAGCGGGACCAAAAACATTCAGTACTTC. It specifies CAWSGTSGTKNIQYF.

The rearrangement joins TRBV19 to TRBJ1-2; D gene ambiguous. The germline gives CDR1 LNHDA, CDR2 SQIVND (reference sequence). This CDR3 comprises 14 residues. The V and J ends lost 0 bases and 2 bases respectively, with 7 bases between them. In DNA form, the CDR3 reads TGTGCCAGTAGTATAGAAGGGAGGAACTATGGCTACACCTTC. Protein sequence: CASSIEGRNYGYTF.